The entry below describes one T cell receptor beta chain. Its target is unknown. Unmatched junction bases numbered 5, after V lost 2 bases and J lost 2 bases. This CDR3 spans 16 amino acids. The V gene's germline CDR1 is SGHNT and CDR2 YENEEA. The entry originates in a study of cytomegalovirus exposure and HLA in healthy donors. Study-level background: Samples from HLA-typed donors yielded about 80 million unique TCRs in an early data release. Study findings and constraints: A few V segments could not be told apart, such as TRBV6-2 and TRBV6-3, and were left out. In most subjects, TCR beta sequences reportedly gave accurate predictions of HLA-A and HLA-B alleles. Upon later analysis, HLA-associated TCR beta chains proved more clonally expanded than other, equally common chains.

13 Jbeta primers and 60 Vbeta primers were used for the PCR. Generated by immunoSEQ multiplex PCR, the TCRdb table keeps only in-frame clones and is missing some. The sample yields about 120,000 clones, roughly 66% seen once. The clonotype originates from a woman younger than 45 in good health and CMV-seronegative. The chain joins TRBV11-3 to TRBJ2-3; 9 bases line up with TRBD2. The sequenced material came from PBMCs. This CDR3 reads CASSLIAGGTTDTQYF. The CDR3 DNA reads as TGTGCCAGCAGCTTAATTGCGGGAGGGACCACAGATACGCAGTATTTT.